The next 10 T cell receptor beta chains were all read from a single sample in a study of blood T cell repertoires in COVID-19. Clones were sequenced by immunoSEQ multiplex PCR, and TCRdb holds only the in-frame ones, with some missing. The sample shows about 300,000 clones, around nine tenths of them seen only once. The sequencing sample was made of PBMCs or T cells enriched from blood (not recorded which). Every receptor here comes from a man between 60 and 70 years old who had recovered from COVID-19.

The CDR3 nucleotides are TGCAGTGCCCCTGGGACTTACGAGCAGTACTTC. Amino acid sequence: CSAPGTYEQYF. The chain is built from TRBV20-1 and TRBJ2-7; D may be TRBD2 (6 bases). Germline V gene lookup returns CDR1 DFQATT and CDR2 SNEGSKA (reference sequence). The CDR3 runs to 11 residues. V dropped 6 bases and J dropped 4 bases, with 10 bases sitting between them.

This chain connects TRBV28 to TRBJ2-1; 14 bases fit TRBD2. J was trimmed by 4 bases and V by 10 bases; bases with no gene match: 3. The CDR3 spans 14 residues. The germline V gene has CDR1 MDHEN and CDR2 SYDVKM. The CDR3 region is CATGTSGGYNEQFF. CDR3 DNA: TGTGCCACCGGGACTAGCGGGGGATACAATGAGCAGTTCTTC.

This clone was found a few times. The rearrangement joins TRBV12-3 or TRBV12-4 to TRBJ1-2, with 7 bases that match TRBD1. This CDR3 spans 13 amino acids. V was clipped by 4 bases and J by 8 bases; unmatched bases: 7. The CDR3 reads CASSSHTGVGYTF. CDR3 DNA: TGTGCCAGCAGTTCACACACAGGGGTGGGCTACACCTTC.

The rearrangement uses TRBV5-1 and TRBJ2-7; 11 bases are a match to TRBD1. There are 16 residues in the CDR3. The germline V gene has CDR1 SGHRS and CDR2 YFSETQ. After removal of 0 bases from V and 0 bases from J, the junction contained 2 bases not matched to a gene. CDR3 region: CASSLEGQGVSYEQYF. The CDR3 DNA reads TGCGCCAGCAGCTTGGAGGGACAGGGGGTCTCCTACGAGCAGTACTTC.

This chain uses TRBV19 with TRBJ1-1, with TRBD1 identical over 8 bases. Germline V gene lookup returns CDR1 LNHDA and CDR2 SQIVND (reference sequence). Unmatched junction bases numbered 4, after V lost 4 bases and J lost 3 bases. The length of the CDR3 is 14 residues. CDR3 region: CASSTTGVYTEAFF. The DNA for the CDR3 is TGTGCCAGTAGTACGACAGGGGTTTACACTGAAGCTTTCTTT.

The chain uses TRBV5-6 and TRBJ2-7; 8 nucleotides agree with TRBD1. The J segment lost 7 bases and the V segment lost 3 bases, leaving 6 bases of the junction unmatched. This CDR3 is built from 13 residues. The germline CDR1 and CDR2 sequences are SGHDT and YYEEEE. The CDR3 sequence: CASSSGQGREQYF. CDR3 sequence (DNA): TGTGCCAGCAGCTCTGGACAGGGCAGGGAGCAGTACTTC.

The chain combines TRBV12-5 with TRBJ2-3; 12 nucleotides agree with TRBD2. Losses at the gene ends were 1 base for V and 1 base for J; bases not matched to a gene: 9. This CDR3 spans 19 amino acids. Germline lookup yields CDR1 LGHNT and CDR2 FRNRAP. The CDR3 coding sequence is TGTGCTAGTGGTTTGGGGGGACTAGCGGGCACCTTACGCACAGATACGCAGTATTTT. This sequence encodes CASGLGGLAGTLRTDTQYF. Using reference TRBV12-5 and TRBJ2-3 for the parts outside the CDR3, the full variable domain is DARVTQTPRHKVTEMGQEVTMRCQPILGHNTVFWYRQTMMQGLELLAYFRNRAPLDDSGMPKDRFSAEMPDATLATLKIQPSEPRDSAVYFCASGLGGLAGTLRTDTQYFGPGTRLTVL.

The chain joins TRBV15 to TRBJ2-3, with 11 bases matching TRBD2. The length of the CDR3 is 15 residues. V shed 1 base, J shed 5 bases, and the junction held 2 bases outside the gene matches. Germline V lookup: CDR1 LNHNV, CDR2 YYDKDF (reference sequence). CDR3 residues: CATSRAGTSGDTQYF. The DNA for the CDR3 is TGTGCCACCAGCAGAGCCGGGACTAGCGGAGATACGCAGTATTTT.

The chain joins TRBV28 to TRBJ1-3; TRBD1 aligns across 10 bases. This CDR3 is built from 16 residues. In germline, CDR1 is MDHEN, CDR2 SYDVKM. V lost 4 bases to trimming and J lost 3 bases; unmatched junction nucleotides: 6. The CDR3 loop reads CASSSTGGAYGNTIYF. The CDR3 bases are TGTGCCAGCAGTTCGACAGGGGGCGCATATGGAAACACCATATATTTT.

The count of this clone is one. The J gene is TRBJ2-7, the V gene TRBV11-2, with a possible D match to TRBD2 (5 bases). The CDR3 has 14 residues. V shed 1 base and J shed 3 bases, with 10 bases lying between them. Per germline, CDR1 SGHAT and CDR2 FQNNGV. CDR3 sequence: CASSLGRGYYEQYF. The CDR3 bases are TGTGCCAGCAGCTTAGGCCGAGGGTACTACGAGCAGTACTTC.